This T cell receptor (beta chain) was recovered during a study of metastatic and nonmetastatic thyroid tumors. Across the study: Repertoires of blood and of tissue (tumor or nodule) from malignant and benign thyroid patients were compared. General study results and limits: Benign nodules reportedly had significantly lower TCR beta diversity than malignant thyroid tumors in blood and tumor.

How the authors handled the data: CDR3 was compared across clinicopathological groups, and the resulting differences were used to build a distant-metastasis classifier for papillary thyroid cancer. MiXCR re-clonotyped the PCR reads for TCRdb. TCRdb, not the authors, supplied the V and J calls. The sample has almost 4,000 clones, 36% seen once. The V end was cut by 2 bases, the J end by 7 bases, with 14 bases between. CDR1 and CDR2 from the germline V gene are SEHNR and FQNEAQ (reference sequence). The CDR3 totals 14 residues. A note on this clone: Its antigen is still unknown.

No treatment had been given to any patient before thyroid surgery. The TCR comes from a female donor with papillary thyroid cancer or a benign thyroid nodule (not recorded which). Some clones in this sample may be carry-over from other donors' samples. Sequenced: tumor tissue. The V call is TRBV7-9, the J call TRBJ1-2; tentatively, D is TRBD1 (5 bases). The CDR3 is CASSLSGDWGGYTF. CDR3 nucleotides: TGTGCCAGCAGCTTATCTGGGGACTGGGGTGGCTACACCTTC.